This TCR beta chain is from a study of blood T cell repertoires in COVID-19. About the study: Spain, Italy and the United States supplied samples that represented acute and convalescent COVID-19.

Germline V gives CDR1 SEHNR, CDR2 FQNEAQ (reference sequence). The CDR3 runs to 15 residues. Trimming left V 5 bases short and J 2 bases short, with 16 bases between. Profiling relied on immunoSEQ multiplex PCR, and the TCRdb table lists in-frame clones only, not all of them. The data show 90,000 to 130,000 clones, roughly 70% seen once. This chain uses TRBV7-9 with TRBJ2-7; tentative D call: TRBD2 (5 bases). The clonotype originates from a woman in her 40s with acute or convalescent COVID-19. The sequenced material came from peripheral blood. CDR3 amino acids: CASSAPRTGTYEQYF. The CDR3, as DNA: TGTGCCAGCAGCGCCCCCCGTACCGGGACCTACGAGCAGTACTTC.